What follows is one T cell receptor beta chain and its context. Its target is unknown. Looked up from germline, CDR1 is KGHSH and CDR2 is LQKENI. The trim removed 0 bases at V and 7 bases at J, leaving 4 bases unmatched. The CDR3 extends over 15 amino acids. Preparation of the TCRbeta library used unique molecular identifiers. From the PCR reads, TCRdb called clonotypes with MiXCR, one entry per CDR3 protein. Here the sample spans some 200,000 distinct CDR3 sequences, 7.5% to 9.5% being singletons. This entry is derived from a study of T-cell reconstitution after alpha-beta-depleted transplantation in children. General study results and limits: At one year after transplant, newly produced T cells mostly accounted for T-cell counts and diversity.

The chain couples TRBV18 to TRBJ2-1, with 9 nucleotides matching TRBD2. The sequencing used PBMCs, mostly from graft donor cells, collected 360 days after TCRalphabeta/CD19-depleted stem cell transplant. This TCR derives from a male patient between 2 and 10 years old who had a stem cell transplant for acute myeloid leukemia, so the T cells may come from the graft donor. The CDR3 coding sequence is TGTGCCAGCTCACCACCCCGAGCGGGGGGAAATGAGCAGTTCTTC. This codes for CASSPPRAGGNEQFF.